The clone carrying this T cell receptor beta chain has only a few counts. Sequencing was performed with immunoSEQ multiplex PCR; in TCRdb, only in-frame clones are kept and a portion is missing. The sample shows about 180,000 clones, around 82% of them seen only once. Trimming stripped 3 bases from V and 2 bases from J, with 13 bases between. Looked up from germline, CDR1 is MDHEN and CDR2 is SYDVKM. The CDR3 has 15 amino acids. This record comes from a study of blood T cell repertoires in COVID-19. The source material was peripheral blood. V gene TRBV28 combines with J gene TRBJ1-1; D is possibly TRBD1 (5 bases). The clonotype comes from an elderly woman with active or convalescent COVID-19. The CDR3 DNA follows: TGTGCCAGCAGTTTTGCGGGGGGGGGTAACACTGAAGCTTTCTTT. Residues: CASSFAGGGNTEAFF.